The source of this T cell receptor (beta chain) is a study of shared clonotypes between healthy human individuals. Across the whole study: The plates for each donor numbered three CD4 naive, three CD4 memory, two CD8 naive and one CD8 memory.

With 3 bases removed from V and 4 bases from J, the gap between germline ends came to 15 bases. Germline CDR1 is KGHSH and CDR2 is LQKENI. This CDR3 contains 16 residues. Genomic DNA per cell subset filled all wells of several immunoSEQ plates. Libraries were prepared by immunoSEQ multiplex PCR; TCRdb keeps only in-frame clonotypes and omits some of them. The table shows 2.5 million or so clones, with roughly nine tenths occurring only once. This rearrangement joins TRBV18 to TRBJ1-4; the D is unclear. The origin of this receptor is a man aged 18 to 30 in good health. What was sequenced was naive CD4+ T cells sorted from blood. As for subset: CD45RA+ positively selected. The CDR3 reads CASSPSTLQNNEKLFF. The CDR3 nucleotides are TGTGCCAGCTCACCCTCGACTTTGCAGAATAATGAAAAACTGTTTTTT.